This T cell receptor (beta chain) was found in a study of metastatic and nonmetastatic thyroid tumors (dated by TCRdb to about 2020). Describing the broader study: The researchers compared repertoires between peripheral blood samples and tumor or nodule tissue samples from patients with malignant or benign thyroid disease.

The library came from PCR. Sequencing was performed on an Illumina HiSeq 4000. High-throughput sequencing was used to profile the TCR beta-chain CDR3 region of every patient. The paper's data handling went like this. The researchers built a classifier to tell apart papillary thyroid cancer patients with distant metastasis, based on CDR3 differences among clinicopathological groups. The Shannon index was used to assess repertoire diversity, and the Morisita-Horn index was used to assess tumor-blood repertoire similarity. Clones were called with MiXCR by TCRdb after fastp trimmed the public reads at Q25, and only in-frame beta chains were retained. The V and J calls were not made by the authors but by TCRdb's processing. The sample profile shows about 15,000 clones; roughly 31% of them were found once. The biggest ten clones account for about 10% of the sample. Before undergoing thyroid surgery, none of the patients had been given any kind of treatment. Using T-cell receptor beta sequencing, the study looked back at clinical samples from patients collected from about 2011 to 2019.

The research as a whole found: In both blood and tumor samples, malignant tumors were reported to have significantly higher TCR beta diversity than benign nodules.

Concerning this clone itself: Its specific antigen is unknown. No much larger clone is present one base from it, and per-base qualities are unavailable.

The CDR1 and CDR2 encoded by the germline V gene (reference sequence) are SGHNT and YYREEE. From cysteine to phenylalanine, the CDR3 is 15 amino acids long. Of the read, only the CDR3 DNA is kept; its 45 bases are in frame from base 1. V is pruned by 0 bases and J by 5 bases, leaving 3 bases of the junction without a gene match. This TCR was recovered from a female donor with papillary thyroid cancer or a benign thyroid nodule (not recorded which). Some clones in this sample may be carry-over from other donors' samples. The sequencing sample was made of blood. The rearrangement joined TRBV5-4 to TRBJ2-7; TRBD1 agrees with 12 junctional bases. The CDR3 amino acid sequence is: CASSLDGTGGHEQYF. The sequence in DNA is TGTGCCAGCAGCTTGGATGGGACAGGGGGCCACGAGCAGTACTTC.